The 20 T cell receptor beta chains listed next were all sequenced from one sample in a study of blood T cell repertoires in COVID-19. Here immunoSEQ multiplex PCR was the method, and the copy in TCRdb shows in-frame clones only, minus some. In the table there are around 300,000 clones, 90% of which are singletons. The sequenced material came from peripheral blood. These receptor sequences come from a woman aged 40 to 50 with COVID-19, enrolled during active disease.

The chain combines TRBV2 with TRBJ2-7; D is perhaps TRBD2 (6 bases). The CDR3 is 14 amino acids. Deletions cut 7 bases from V and 3 bases from J, with 16 bases between. Germline CDR1 and CDR2: SNHLY and FYNNEI. The CDR3 coding sequence is TGTGCCAGCACCTATGAGCGGGCCAACTACGAGCAGTACTTC. Its protein product is CASTYERANYEQYF.

This rearrangement joins TRBV6-5 to TRBJ2-7, with 7 bases lining up with TRBD1. V dropped 7 bases and J dropped 5; count of bases not matched to a gene: 5. CDR3 size: 12 residues. From germline, CDR1 is MNHEY and CDR2 SVGAGI. Here the CDR3 DNA reads TGTGCCAGCATCGGACAGGCCCACGAGCAGTACTTC. Residues: CASIGQAHEQYF.

This chain connects TRBV30 to TRBJ2-3; 12 bases match TRBD2. V lost 2 bases, J lost 0 bases, and 3 bases stayed unmatched. This CDR3 is 16 amino acids long. Germline-derived CDR1 and CDR2 are GTSNPN and SVGIG (reference sequence). The CDR3 DNA follows: TGTGCCTGGAGTCCCGGGACTAGCGGGAGCACAGATACGCAGTATTTT. This translates into CAWSPGTSGSTDTQYF.

This rearrangement joins TRBV7-2 to TRBJ1-1, with 8 positions matching TRBD1. This CDR3 has 15 residues. Losses at the gene ends were 4 bases for V and 3 bases for J; bases not matched to a gene: 7. Germline CDR1 is SGHTA and CDR2 is FQGNSA. CDR3 amino acids: CASSSTGGGYTEAFF. Written as DNA, the CDR3 is TGTGCCAGCAGCTCCACAGGGGGAGGATACACTGAAGCTTTCTTT.

This chain uses TRBV5-3 with TRBJ2-7, with D possibly matching TRBD2 (6 bases). TRBV5-3 is classed as an ORF, of uncertain function. The CDR3 has 18 residues. V gave up 1 base and J gave up 0 bases, with 20 bases separating them. DNA for the CDR3: TGTGCCAGAAGCTTGACAAGCTACTGGGGGGTTAACTCCTACGAGCAGTACTTC. Protein sequence: CARSLTSYWGVNSYEQYF.

The rearrangement joins TRBV18 to TRBJ2-3; 13 bases fit TRBD2. CDR1 is KGHSH and CDR2 is LQKENI in the germline V gene. This CDR3 has 17 amino acids. Unmatched junction bases numbered 6, after V lost 1 base and J lost 5 bases. CDR3 nucleotide sequence: TGTGCCAGCTCACCACTAACTAGCGGGGGGGCCGGAGATACGCAGTATTTT. Its protein product is CASSPLTSGGAGDTQYF. Using reference TRBV18 and TRBJ2-3 for the parts outside the CDR3, the full variable domain is NAGVMQNPRHLVRRRGQEARLRCSPMKGHSHVYWYRQLPEEGLKFMVYLQKENIIDESGMPKERFSAEFPKEGPSILRIQQVVRGDSAAYFCASSPLTSGGAGDTQYFGPGTRLTVL.

This chain joins TRBV14 and TRBJ1-2, with D hard to call. The CDR3 is 15 amino acids. Trimming took off 2 bases at V and 5 bases at J, with 15 bases between the two ends. Germline assignment: CDR1 SGHDN and CDR2 FVKESK. The CDR3 loop is CASSQRGSLKYGYTF. For the CDR3, the DNA is TGTGCCAGCAGCCAACGCGGAAGCCTTAAATATGGCTACACCTTC.

V and J are TRBV6-5 and TRBJ2-7; tentatively, D is TRBD2 (6 bases). This CDR3 is built from 13 residues. The V end lost 6 bases, the J end lost 2 bases, and 11 bases lay between the germline ends. Germline CDR1 MNHEY, CDR2 SVGAGI. The CDR3 spells CASRQAGTYEQYF. CDR3 nucleotide sequence: TGTGCCAGCAGACAGGCGGGGACCTACGAGCAGTACTTC.

The count of this clone is one. The genes are TRBV4-3 and TRBJ1-2, with D perhaps TRBD1 (5 bases). Germline V gives CDR1 LGHNA, CDR2 YSLEER. CDR3 length: 14 amino acids. Trimming removed 0 bases at V and 5 bases at J, with 10 bases between. The CDR3 region has the DNA TGCGCCAGCAGCCAAGATCCGGGACTATATGGCTACACCTTC. Amino acid sequence: CASSQDPGLYGYTF.

The chain has TRBV7-8 and TRBJ1-6; no clear D gene. With 4 bases removed from V and 5 bases from J, the gap between germline ends came to 12 bases. This CDR3 has 15 residues. In germline, CDR1 is SGHVS, CDR2 FQNEAQ. The CDR3 spells CASSSKWADNSPLHF. In DNA, the CDR3 is TGTGCCAGCAGCTCAAAGTGGGCAGATAATTCACCCCTCCACTTT.

This clone was seen a single time. Other DNA sequences within the sample encode an identical CDR3. V usage is TRBV7-2 and J usage is TRBJ1-1, with D possibly being TRBD1 (6 bases). V lost 4 bases, J lost 1 base, and 7 bases lay in between. The germline CDR1 and CDR2 sequences are SGHTA and FQGNSA. This CDR3 region has 13 residues. In DNA form, the CDR3 reads TGTGCCAGCAGCTCACAGGGGAACACTGAAGCTTTCTTT. Its translation is CASSSQGNTEAFF.

The chain employs TRBV6-5 and TRBJ1-4, with TRBD1 matching over 8 bases. Unmatched junction bases numbered 9, after V lost 0 bases and J lost 12 bases. This CDR3 has 15 amino acids. Germline V gives CDR1 MNHEY, CDR2 SVGAGI. The CDR3 DNA reads TGTGCCAGCAGTTACTCGAGGCAGGGGGCTGTGGAACTGTTTTTT. It codes for CASSYSRQGAVELFF.

The DNA for the CDR3 is TGCGCCAGCAGCCCGACCCCCGGGGAGACCCAGTACTTC. Protein sequence: CASSPTPGETQYF. The chain combines TRBV5-1 with TRBJ2-5; D call uncertain. The germline V and J ends were trimmed by 4 bases and 5 bases, with 12 bases remaining between them. Germline CDR1 is SGHRS and CDR2 is YFSETQ. CDR3 length: 13 residues. Complete variable domain (other parts from reference TRBV5-1 and TRBJ2-5): KAGVTQTPRYLIKTRGQQVTLSCSPISGHRSVSWYQQTPGQGLQFLFEYFSETQRNKGNFPGRFSGRQFSNSRSEMNVSTLELGDSALYLCASSPTPGETQYFGPGTRLLVL.

This rearrangement joins TRBV19 to TRBJ1-2; 10 bases are a match to TRBD1. V shed 5 bases, J shed 3 bases, and the junction held 6 bases outside the gene matches. The CDR3 loop spans 15 amino acids. The germline V gene encodes CDR1 LNHDA and CDR2 SQIVND (reference sequence). The CDR3 region is CASSSPGTGDYGYTF. The CDR3 nucleotides read TGTGCCAGTAGTTCACCCGGGACAGGGGACTATGGCTACACCTTC.

This clone is a singleton in its sample. The rearrangement links TRBV10-3 to TRBJ2-7, with 7 bases aligning to TRBD2. The CDR3 has 12 amino acids. Per germline, CDR1 ENHRY and CDR2 SYGVKD. The trim removed 8 bases at V and 5 bases at J, leaving 6 bases unmatched. The DNA of the CDR3 is TGTGCCATCGGGGGGGGAATCCACGAGCAGTACTTC. Its protein product is CAIGGGIHEQYF.

The chain is built from TRBV19 and TRBJ2-2; 9 bases are shared with TRBD2. Losses at the gene ends were 6 bases for V and 6 bases for J; bases not matched to a gene: 5. The CDR3 loop spans 14 amino acids. The V gene's germline CDR1 is LNHDA and CDR2 SQIVND (reference sequence). The CDR3 spells CASRNSGSSGELFF. CDR3 nucleotides: TGTGCCAGTAGGAATAGCGGGAGCTCCGGGGAGCTGTTTTTT.

This sequence joins TRBV7-9 and TRBJ2-5; a possible D gene is TRBD1 (6 bases). V lost 5 bases, J lost 0 bases, and 13 bases lay in between. CDR1 SEHNR and CDR2 FQNEAQ come from the germline V gene (reference sequence). This CDR3 is built from 15 residues. The CDR3, as DNA: TGTGCCAGCAGCGAGGGACAAGCGTACCAAGAGACCCAGTACTTC. The encoded protein is CASSEGQAYQETQYF.

On this clone: Additional DNA sequences in this sample encode the identical CDR3. The chain has TRBV5-1 and TRBJ1-6, with D possibly TRBD1 on 5 matching bases. Germline loops: CDR1 SGHRS, CDR2 YFSETQ. CDR3 length equals 13 residues. V was shortened by 0 bases and J by 9 bases, with 7 bases between the two germline ends. CDR3 amino acids: CASSLDDSSPLHF. DNA of the CDR3: TGCGCCAGCAGCTTGGACGACAGTTCACCCCTCCACTTT. Supplemented by reference TRBV5-1 and TRBJ1-6, the full variable domain reads KAGVTQTPRYLIKTRGQQVTLSCSPISGHRSVSWYQQTPGQGLQFLFEYFSETQRNKGNFPGRFSGRQFSNSRSEMNVSTLELGDSALYLCASSLDDSSPLHFGNGTRLTVT.

The rearrangement uses TRBV28 and TRBJ1-1, with D unclear. The germline V gene encodes CDR1 MDHEN and CDR2 SYDVKM. CDR3 length equals 12 residues. V shed 6 bases and J shed 6 bases, with 11 bases lying between them. The CDR3 DNA reads TGTGCCAGCAGGACGGCGGCCGCTGAAGCTTTCTTT. Protein product: CASRTAAAEAFF.

This clone was detected only a few times. The rearrangement links TRBV4-3 to TRBJ1-1; D remains unclear. CDR1 is LGHNA, CDR2 YSLEER, per germline. CDR3 length: 15 amino acids. V was shortened by 0 bases and J by 0 bases, with 8 bases between the two germline ends. The CDR3 region has the DNA TGCGCCAGCAGCCAAGATCGGGATATGAACACTGAAGCTTTCTTT. It translates to CASSQDRDMNTEAFF.